This TCR beta chain derives from a study of shared clonotypes between healthy human individuals. Study-wide results and limits: Larger estimated richness was generally seen in naive subsets than in memory subsets. Only blood was sampled, and tissue TCR repertoires likely differ from blood ones.

The trim removed 2 bases at V and 2 bases at J, leaving 3 bases unmatched. The CDR3 contains 15 residues. Germline assignment: CDR1 SGHRS and CDR2 YFSETQ. As concerns this clone: Its antigen is unidentified.

A split of CD4+ cells into CD45RA+ naive and CD45RA-negative memory subsets was performed. Clones were sequenced by immunoSEQ multiplex PCR, and TCRdb holds only the in-frame ones, with some missing. The table lists 2,500,000 or so clones, 80% to 95% of them singletons. The sequence was collected from a man between 18 and 29 years old in good health. Some clones in this sample may be carry-over from other donors' samples. Material for sequencing was naive CD4+ T cells from PBMCs. Indicated subset: CD45RA+ positively selected. This chain connects TRBV5-1 to TRBJ2-5, with 10 positions matching TRBD1. The DNA for the CDR3 is TGCGCCAGCAGCTTTGGGACAGGGGCTCAAGAGACCCAGTACTTC. Translation gives CASSFGTGAQETQYF.